Below, 21 T cell receptor beta chains from the same sample are listed, as sequenced in a study of blood T cell repertoires in COVID-19. Clones were sequenced by immunoSEQ multiplex PCR, and TCRdb holds only the in-frame ones, with some missing. The profile shows about 110,000 clones, just under 90% of them singletons. The specimen was peripheral blood. Every receptor here comes from a human donor in a cohort sampled during active COVID-19.

This chain uses TRBV7-9 with TRBJ2-3; 9 nucleotides agree with TRBD1. The V and J ends lost 4 bases and 6 bases, in that order; junction bases with no gene match: 8. Germline V lookup: CDR1 SEHNR, CDR2 FQNEAQ (reference sequence). The CDR3 is 15 residues long. The CDR3: CASSSRDRVFDTQYF. The CDR3 bases are TGTGCCAGCAGCTCCCGGGACAGGGTGTTTGATACGCAGTATTTT.

The chain links TRBV10-3 to TRBJ1-2, with D maybe TRBD1 (6 bases). V lost 0 bases to trimming and J lost 4 bases, with 15 bases between them. The CDR3 contains 16 residues. CDR1 and CDR2 from the germline V gene are ENHRY and SYGVKD. Here the CDR3 reads CAISESTGSSGYGYTF. In DNA form, the CDR3 reads TGTGCCATCAGTGAGTCCACAGGGAGTTCCGGCTATGGCTACACCTTC.

This clone showed up just once. The chain couples TRBV6-5 to TRBJ2-7; D might be TRBD1 (6 bases). This CDR3 region has 13 residues. The V gene lost 7 bases and the J gene lost 2 bases, with 12 bases spanning the gap. Per germline, CDR1 MNHEY and CDR2 SVGAGI. CDR3: CASTKGQPYEQYF. In DNA, the CDR3 is TGTGCCAGCACAAAAGGACAGCCCTACGAGCAGTACTTC.

This clone was observed many times. V and J are TRBV19 and TRBJ2-7; 10 bases match TRBD1. The germline V gene encodes CDR1 LNHDA and CDR2 SQIVND (reference sequence). With V trimmed by 4 bases and J by 3 bases, 3 bases remained unmatched. The CDR3 contains 14 residues. Here the CDR3 reads CASSKTGGFYEQYF. The CDR3 DNA follows: TGTGCCAGTAGTAAGACAGGGGGCTTCTACGAGCAGTACTTC.

This chain uses TRBV19 with TRBJ2-1; no definite D call. Germline V gene lookup returns CDR1 LNHDA and CDR2 SQIVND (reference sequence). Trimming cost V 5 bases and J 0 bases, with 8 bases left between them. The CDR3 contains 14 residues. The CDR3 region is CASSVPGSYNEQFF. DNA for the CDR3: TGTGCCAGTAGTGTCCCCGGCTCCTACAATGAGCAGTTCTTC.

The gene calls are TRBV5-1 and TRBJ1-1; TRBD1 aligns across 7 bases. Germline values: CDR1 SGHRS, CDR2 YFSETQ. J lost 11 bases, V lost 0 bases, and 7 bases had no gene match. This CDR3 is 13 amino acids long. The CDR3 sequence is CASSLEARGPAFF. The DNA of the CDR3 is TGCGCCAGCAGCTTGGAGGCTAGGGGGCCGGCTTTCTTT.

The V call is TRBV5-4, the J call TRBJ2-3, with a possible D match to TRBD1 (6 bases). Trimming took 4 bases from V and 5 from J, leaving 17 bases between them. The germline V gene has CDR1 SGHNT and CDR2 YYREEE (reference sequence). The CDR3 length is 15 residues. In DNA, the CDR3 is TGTGCCAGCAGCGGACCAGGGGTTTTGGGAGATACGCAGTATTTT. Translated: CASSGPGVLGDTQYF.

V usage is TRBV14 and J usage is TRBJ2-1; the D gene is possibly TRBD2 (6 bases). The CDR3 is 16 amino acids. CDR1 is SGHDN and CDR2 is FVKESK in the germline V gene. With 1 base removed from V and 10 bases from J, the gap between germline ends came to 20 bases. CDR3 in DNA: TGTGCCAGCAGCCAAGCCCTCGCACGCGGGAAGGAGGAGCAGTTCTTC. Translating it yields CASSQALARGKEEQFF.

Worth noting for this clone: One end of the junction varies from germline; a read error may be responsible. The chain carries TRBV7-4 and TRBJ2-7; perhaps TRBD2 as D (6 bases). Germline V gene lookup returns CDR1 SGHVT and CDR2 SQSDAQ. This CDR3 has 9 residues. CDR3 protein: CGGLNEQYF. CDR3 nucleotide sequence: TGCGGGGGATTGAACGAGCAGTACTTC.

The rearrangement joins TRBV2 to TRBJ1-1, with TRBD1 matching 7 bases. With V trimmed by 7 bases and J by 1 base, 6 bases remained unmatched. This CDR3 is 14 amino acids long. The V gene's germline CDR1 is SNHLY and CDR2 FYNNEI. The CDR3 nucleotides read TGTGCCAGCATCGAGGGGGCCCCGAACACTGAAGCTTTCTTT. Translating gives CASIEGAPNTEAFF.

This sequence joins TRBV27 and TRBJ2-7; 9 bases agree with TRBD1. Germline CDR1 is MNHEY and CDR2 is SMNVEV (reference sequence). The CDR3 loop spans 14 amino acids. J was trimmed by 5 bases and V by 3 bases; bases with no gene match: 5. For the CDR3, the DNA is TGTGCCAGCAGTTTCGGGACAGGGCCCAACGAGCAGTACTTC. This codes for CASSFGTGPNEQYF.

The CDR3 DNA is TGTGCCAGCAGGAAAGGGGGGGGCACTGAAGCTTTCTTT. This gives the protein CASRKGGGTEAFF. The chain is built from TRBV27 and TRBJ1-1, with a weak D call TRBD1 (6 bases). V was pared by 6 bases and J by 4 bases, with 12 bases between. CDR3 size: 13 residues. Germline V gene data show CDR1 as MNHEY and CDR2 as SMNVEV (reference sequence).

On this clone: At one boundary the junction diverges from the germline segment, which might be a read error. The chain employs TRBV5-4 and TRBJ2-7; 9 nucleotides agree with TRBD1. The CDR3 contains 13 residues. Germline CDR1 SGHNT, CDR2 YYREEE (reference sequence). DNA for the CDR3: TGTGCCAGCAGCTCTCAAACCGGGACAGGGCTGGACTTC. Translated: CASSSQTGTGLDF.

This sequence joins TRBV6-5 and TRBJ2-7, with 7 bases aligning to TRBD2. The junction had 4 bases not matched to a gene; V was cut back by 0 bases and J by 2 bases. CDR3 length equals 15 residues. Looked up from germline, CDR1 is MNHEY and CDR2 is SVGAGI. The CDR3 DNA is TGTGCCAGCAGTTACTCGGGGGGGGATACCTACGAGCAGTACTTC. This codes for CASSYSGGDTYEQYF.

The chain combines TRBV29-1 with TRBJ1-3; D uncertain. The CDR3 runs to 11 residues. V gave up 3 bases and J gave up 4 bases, with 4 bases separating them. From germline, CDR1 is SQVTM and CDR2 ANQGSEA. The CDR3 protein is CSVDRGNTIYF. The CDR3 DNA follows: TGCAGCGTTGATAGAGGAAACACCATATATTTT. Full variable domain (missing parts from reference TRBV29-1 and TRBJ1-3): SAVISQKPSRDICQRGTSLTIQCQVDSQVTMMFWYRQQPGQSLTLIATANQGSEATYESGFVIDKFPISRPNLTFSTLTVSNMSPEDSSIYLCSVDRGNTIYFGEGSWLTVV.

This rearrangement joins TRBV18 to TRBJ2-1; 8 bases are shared with TRBD2. This CDR3 is built from 16 residues. V shed 3 bases, J shed 5 bases, and the junction held 9 bases outside the gene matches. The V gene's germline CDR1 is KGHSH and CDR2 LQKENI. Here the CDR3 DNA reads TGTGCCAGCTCACCGATTAGCGGGGCACGAGACAATGAGCAGTTCTTC. It encodes CASSPISGARDNEQFF.

The chain joins TRBV9 to TRBJ2-1; 8 nucleotides match TRBD2. Trimming removed 4 bases from V and 4 bases from J; junction bases left unmatched: 16. Germline V lookup: CDR1 SGDLS, CDR2 YYNGEE. The CDR3 contains 18 residues. The CDR3 coding sequence is TGTGCCAGCAGCCCACAGCTAGCGGGCCGACAATCTTACAATGAGCAGTTCTTC. Protein: CASSPQLAGRQSYNEQFF.

This chain joins TRBV5-1 and TRBJ1-3, with 7 bases that match TRBD1. CDR1 and CDR2 (germline): SGHRS, YFSETQ. The CDR3 covers 15 residues. The V gene end was trimmed by 0 bases and the J gene end by 4 bases; junction bases not matched to a gene: 4. This CDR3 is CASSLGQGYGNTIYF. The DNA of the CDR3 is TGCGCCAGCAGCTTGGGACAGGGTTACGGAAACACCATATATTTT.

The chain couples TRBV5-1 to TRBJ2-7; 7 nucleotides agree with TRBD2. V shed 1 base, J shed 3 bases, and the junction held 7 bases outside the gene matches. The CDR3 has 15 amino acids. Germline V gene lookup returns CDR1 SGHRS and CDR2 YFSETQ. The CDR3, as DNA: TGCGCCAGCAGCTTGAGCGGGACCCCAATCTACGAGCAGTACTTC. It encodes CASSLSGTPIYEQYF.

The chain employs TRBV27 and TRBJ2-7; 8 bases line up with TRBD2. The CDR3 has 19 amino acids. The V and J ends lost 4 bases and 0 bases, in that order; junction bases with no gene match: 17. Per the germline V gene, CDR1 is MNHEY and CDR2 is SMNVEV (reference sequence). The CDR3 bases are TGTGCCAGCAGTTCGGGAACGGGAGTAGCGGGGACTCTCTCCTACGAGCAGTACTTC. Its protein product is CASSSGTGVAGTLSYEQYF.

This chain uses TRBV24-1 with TRBJ2-1; D is possibly TRBD2 (6 bases). This CDR3 contains 15 residues. The V gene lost 5 bases and the J gene lost 9 bases, with 19 bases spanning the gap. Germline CDR1 reads KGHDR; CDR2 reads SFDVKD. The CDR3 sequence is CATSGPAGRSAEQFF. DNA of the CDR3: TGTGCCACCAGTGGGCCGGCGGGGCGGTCGGCTGAGCAGTTCTTC.